Only one count was recorded for the clone carrying this T cell receptor beta chain. What it binds is not known. The sample belongs to a study of blood T cells in healthy people across ages. From germline, CDR1 is SQVTM and CDR2 ANQGSEA. Germline trimming cut 4 bases from V and 4 bases from J; bases unmatched to any gene: 8. The CDR3 is 15 amino acids. Together with a sample-barcoded 5' primer, a J-beta primer mix was included in a second PCR lasting 7 to 11 cycles. A template-switch adaptor that had 12 random nucleotides put a tag on each cDNA molecule. Every sample produced at least 2.5 million CDR3-containing paired-end reads. TCRdb analysed the 5' RACE reads with MiXCR anew, one entry per CDR3 protein. The table has about 680,000 distinct CDR3 sequences, approximately 50% seen once. Study-wide results and limits: Naive T cell percentage and TCR beta diversity correlated strongly.

The clonotype originates from a woman aged 60-75 years in good health. The rearrangement joins TRBV29-1 to TRBJ2-1; 9 bases match TRBD1. The specimen was blood. CDR3 bases: TGCAGCGTTGCTTCTGCGGGACAGGGATACAATGAGCAGTTCTTC. Translation: CSVASAGQGYNEQFF.